This entry features one TCR beta chain sequence. Its antigen is as yet unknown. The sample originates from a study of identifying expanded T cells in peripheral blood. Study-wide results and limits: Differentially abundant clones: 0.95 to 1.5 between replicates, about 17 at around 14 days, under 25 at four.

The CDR3 spans 15 residues. Germline V gene lookup returns CDR1 SGHDT and CDR2 YYEEEE. V gave up 4 bases and J gave up 2 bases; unmatched junction bases: 7. Here immunoSEQ multiplex PCR was the method, and the copy in TCRdb shows in-frame clones only, minus some. This sample has some 80,000 clones; about 90% occur once, and the top ten carry 7.3%. The receptor comes from a person aged 18-70 years in good health. The chain recombines TRBV5-6 with TRBJ1-1; TRBD1 agrees at 8 bases. Sequencing was performed on blood. As DNA, the CDR3 is TGTGCCAGCAGCGCGGACAGGGCAACCAACACTGAAGCTTTCTTT. It yields the protein CASSADRATNTEAFF.